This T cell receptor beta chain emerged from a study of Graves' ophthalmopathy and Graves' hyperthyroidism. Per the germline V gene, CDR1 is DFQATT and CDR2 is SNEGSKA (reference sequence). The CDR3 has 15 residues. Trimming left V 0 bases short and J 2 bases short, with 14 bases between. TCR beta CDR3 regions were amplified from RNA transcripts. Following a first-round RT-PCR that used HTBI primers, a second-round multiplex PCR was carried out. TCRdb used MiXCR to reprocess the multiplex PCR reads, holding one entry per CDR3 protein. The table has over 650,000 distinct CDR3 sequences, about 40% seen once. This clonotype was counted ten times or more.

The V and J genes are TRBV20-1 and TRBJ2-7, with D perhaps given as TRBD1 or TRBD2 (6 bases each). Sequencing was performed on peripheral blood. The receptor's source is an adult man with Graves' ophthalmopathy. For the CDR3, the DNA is TGCAGTGCTAGAGATGGGGGGCGCAGGCCCTACGAGCAGTACTTC. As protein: CSARDGGRRPYEQYF.